This TCR beta chain was observed in a study of T cell repertoires in cytomegalovirus infection. About the study: TCR beta signatures that were public indicated CMV infection and matching HLA type. Broader study findings: HLA-C-restricted TCR beta clonotypes specific for CMV led the ex vivo response.

The V end lost 3 bases, the J end lost 11 bases, and 25 bases lay between the germline ends. The CDR3 has 16 amino acids. Germline CDR1 SGHTA, CDR2 FQGNSA. This clonotype was counted only a few times. Antigen: not known. TCRdb called the reads again in MiXCR, with one record for every CDR3 protein. This sample has 740,000 or so distinct CDR3 sequences, with under 40% found just once. This receptor was obtained from a human donor in good health (CMV status not recorded). Some clones in this sample may be carry-over from other donors' samples. The chain joins TRBV7-2 to TRBJ1-1; possibly TRBD1 for D (6 bases). Material for sequencing was PBMCs. CDR3 sequence reads: CASSFPPGQRAGEAFF. The CDR3 nucleotides are TGTGCCAGCAGCTTTCCCCCGGGACAAAGGGCGGGAGAGGCTTTCTTT.